This T cell receptor beta chain emerged from a study of CD8 T cells in Susac syndrome. TEMRA cells were enriched by FACS, while CD8+ and CD4+ T cells were obtained through a negative isolation that was performed magnetically. Reverse transcription used about 0.5 to 1 ug RNA and random hexamers. TCRdb reprocessed the immunoSEQ multiplex PCR reads via MiXCR and lists one record per CDR3 protein. The repertoire holds some 150,000 distinct CDR3 sequences, roughly 94% seen once, with roughly 0.2% in the top ten. The CDR3 runs 13 residues. Trimming left V 4 bases short and J 2 bases short, with 9 bases between. Germline V gives CDR1 MNHEY, CDR2 SMNVEV (reference sequence).

V and J are TRBV27 and TRBJ2-7; D perhaps matches TRBD1 (5 bases). The clonotype was recovered from a human donor with multiple sclerosis. Sequenced input: CD8+ T cells from PBMCs. The CDR3 sequence is CASSWGSTYEQYF. CDR3 sequence (DNA): TGTGCCAGCAGTTGGGGCAGCACCTACGAGCAGTACTTC.